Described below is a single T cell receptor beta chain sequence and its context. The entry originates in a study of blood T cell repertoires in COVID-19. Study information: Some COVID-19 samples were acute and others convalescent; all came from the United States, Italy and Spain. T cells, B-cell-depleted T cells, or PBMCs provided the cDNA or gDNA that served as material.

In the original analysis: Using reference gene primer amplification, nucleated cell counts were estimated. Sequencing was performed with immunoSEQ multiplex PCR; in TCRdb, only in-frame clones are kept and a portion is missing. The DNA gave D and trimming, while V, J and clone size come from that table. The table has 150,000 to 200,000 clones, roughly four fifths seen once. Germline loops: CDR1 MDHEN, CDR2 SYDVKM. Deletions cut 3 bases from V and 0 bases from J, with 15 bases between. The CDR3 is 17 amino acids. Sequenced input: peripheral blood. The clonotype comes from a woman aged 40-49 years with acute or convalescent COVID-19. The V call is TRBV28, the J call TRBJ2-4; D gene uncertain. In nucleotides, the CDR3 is TGTGCCAGCAGTTTGGCTATACAGCTGCTAGCCAAAAACATTCAGTACTTC. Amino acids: CASSLAIQLLAKNIQYF.